A selection of T cell receptor beta chains follows, all from one sample in a study of OX40 agonist ivuxolimab in advanced cancers. TCRdb's table, derived via immunoSEQ multiplex PCR, lists solely in-frame clones and lacks some. The sample gives approximately 28,000 clones, 76% of which show up once; around 14% is in the top ten. This material consisted of CD4+ or CD8+ T cells sorted from blood, taken in a trial of the OX40 agonist ivuxolimab. These receptors all come from an adult with an advanced solid tumor such as melanoma, head and neck, liver or kidney cancer. Each CDR3 is given with its conserved first and last residue. D genes are given only for firm matches. Expanded clones get a size class; other rows say once, few or many, or leave the size out.

D	V	J	size	DNA	CDR3
-	TRBV4-2	TRBJ1-1	-	TGTGCCAGCAGTCTCGGAGGGGGTAGCACTGAAGCTTTCTTT	CASSLGGGSTEAFF
-	TRBV14	TRBJ1-1	-	TGTGCCAGCAGCCAAGTGGCCGGGACTTTCACTGAAGCTTTCTTT	CASSQVAGTFTEAFF
TRBD2	TRBV7-9	TRBJ2-2	-	TGTGCCAGCAGCTCGCCGGCGGGGGGGGACACCGGGGAGCTGTTTTTT	CASSSPAGGDTGELFF
TRBD1	TRBV7-9	TRBJ2-5	-	TGTGCCAGCAGCTTATCTAGACAGGGGTCCGGGGAGACCCAGTACTTC	CASSLSRQGSGETQYF
-	TRBV7-9	TRBJ2-7	-	TGTGCCAGCAGCTTAAATCGGGCAGGACCGAGCGAGCAGTACTTC	CASSLNRAGPSEQYF
-	TRBV5-6	TRBJ2-1	-	TGTGCCAGCAGCCTGCCGCCTGAGCAGTTCTTC	CASSLPPEQFF
-	TRBV18	TRBJ2-5	-	TGTGCCAGCTCACTTTTTAAAGGCACTCGGGGTGAGCAGTACTTC	CASSLFKGTRGEQYF
-	TRBV2	TRBJ2-7	-	TGTGCCAGCAAGGCCCGTTTGGCAAATTCCTACGAGCAGTACTTC	CASKARLANSYEQYF
-	TRBV5-3	TRBJ1-2	few	TGTGCCAGAAGCCCGTATGGCTACACCTTC	CARSPYGYTF
TRBD1	TRBV7-2	TRBJ1-3	-	TGTGCCAGCAGCTTAATCGCAGGGGGCGTCGGAAACACCATATATTTT	CASSLIAGGVGNTIYF
-	TRBV10-3	TRBJ1-1	-	TGTGCCATCAGTGTTCAGGGCACTGAAGCTTTCTTT	CAISVQGTEAFF
-	TRBV5-1	TRBJ2-7	-	TGCGCCAGCAGCCCGGGACCAAGCTCCTACGAGCAGTACTTC	CASSPGPSSYEQYF
-	TRBV9	TRBJ1-1	-	TGTGCCAGCAGCGTAGTTGGGCAGGGGAGCACTGAAGCTTTCTTT	CASSVVGQGSTEAFF
-	TRBV5-4	TRBJ2-7	few	TGTGCCAGCAGCGAGAAGGACGGAGGGGGTTACGAGCAGTACTTC	CASSEKDGGGYEQYF
TRBD2	TRBV19	TRBJ2-1	-	TGTGCCACCCTTGGGCTAGCGGGGGCCCGCTCCTACAATGAGCAGTTCTTC	CATLGLAGARSYNEQFF
TRBD2	TRBV6-6	TRBJ2-5	-	TGTGCCAGCAGCTACCGGGGGGAGCCCCAGTACTTC	CASSYRGEPQYF
-	TRBV7-2	TRBJ2-3	-	TGTGCCAGCAGCTTAGCCCGTCCTGCAGATACGCAGTATTTT	CASSLARPADTQYF
-	TRBV11-2	TRBJ1-4	-	TGTGCCAGCAGCTTAGAGTATGAAAAACTGTTTTTT	CASSLEYEKLFF
-	TRBV7-8	TRBJ2-1	-	TGTGCCAGCAGCTTAACGGAAACAGGTGAGCAGTTCTTC	CASSLTETGEQFF
TRBD1	TRBV5-1	TRBJ2-3	once	TGCGCCAGCAGCCTCCTCGGGACAGACTCAGATACGCAGTATTTT	CASSLLGTDSDTQYF
-	TRBV7-6	TRBJ1-2	-	TGTGCCAGCAGCTCCGTAAGCGGGCATGGCTACACCTTC	CASSSVSGHGYTF
-	TRBV5-1	TRBJ1-1	-	TGCGCCAGCAGCTTACCCGGACAGTTCCCTGAAGCTTTCTTT	CASSLPGQFPEAFF
-	TRBV5-1	TRBJ1-5	few	TGCGCCAGCAGCCTCGGGACTTCCTCTTATAGCAATCAGCCCCAGCATTTT	CASSLGTSSYSNQPQHF
TRBD2	TRBV5-1	TRBJ2-7	-	TGCGCCAGCAGCCCCCAAGGGAGCGGGGGTAACGAGCAGTACTTC	CASSPQGSGGNEQYF
-	TRBV29-1	TRBJ2-3	-	TGCAGCTCCCGGGGGGGGACAGGGTCAGATACGCAGTATTTT	CSSRGGTGSDTQYF
-	TRBV7-9	TRBJ2-4	-	TGTGCCAGCAGCTTAGCGACGACAGGCAAAAACATTCAGTACTTC	CASSLATTGKNIQYF
-	TRBV4-1	TRBJ1-1	-	TGCGCCAGCAGCCTGGGGACCGGAGCCTCGAGAACTGAAGCTTTCTTT	CASSLGTGASRTEAFF
-	TRBV5-6	TRBJ1-2	once	TGTGCCAGCAGCTTGGACAGAAACTATGGCTACACCTTC	CASSLDRNYGYTF
TRBD1	TRBV9	TRBJ2-3	once	TGTGCCAGCAGCCCACGACAGGGCCCCACAGATACGCAGTATTTT	CASSPRQGPTDTQYF
-	TRBV5-1	TRBJ2-7	once	TGCGCCAGCAGGGCAGGGACGGTCTCCTACGAGCAGTACTTC	CASRAGTVSYEQYF
-	TRBV5-1	TRBJ1-3	once	TGCGCCAGCAGCTTGGCCGGGGGTGGAAACACCATATATTTT	CASSLAGGGNTIYF
TRBD1	TRBV2	TRBJ1-5	few	TGTGCCAGCAGGGCCGACAGGGGGGGTTATAGCAATCAGCCCCAGCATTTT	CASRADRGGYSNQPQHF
-	TRBV5-4	TRBJ2-3	-	TGTGCCAGCAGCTTGGGATGGACAGATACGCAGTATTTT	CASSLGWTDTQYF
-	TRBV6-6	TRBJ1-2	-	TGTGCCAGCATAAAAGGGGCTACAGTTGCGGGCTATGGCTACACCTTC	CASIKGATVAGYGYTF
TRBD1	TRBV5-1	TRBJ1-2	-	TGCGCCAGCAGCCCCCATACCGGGACAGGGGGCCAGTATGGCTACACCTTC	CASSPHTGTGGQYGYTF
TRBD2	TRBV4-2	TRBJ2-5	-	TGTGCCAGCAGCCAAGATCTAGCGGGGGGCCGGGAGACCCAGTACTTC	CASSQDLAGGRETQYF
-	TRBV5-1	TRBJ1-2	-	TGCGCCAGCAGCTTGGCCTCGGAGGGGAGTGGCTACACCTTC	CASSLASEGSGYTF
TRBD2	TRBV6-1	TRBJ2-6	once	TGTGCCAGCAGTGATAGCGGGGGGGGCTTATCTGGGGCCAACGTCCTGACTTTC	CASSDSGGGLSGANVLTF
-	TRBV5-1	TRBJ2-7	-	TGCGCCAGCAGCTTGTCGGGGGGCCAGGGCTACGAGCAGTACTTC	CASSLSGGQGYEQYF
-	TRBV5-5	TRBJ2-3	few	TGTGCCAGCAGCTTGGCCCTAGGAAGCGCAGATACGCAGTATTTT	CASSLALGSADTQYF
TRBD2	TRBV7-2	TRBJ2-1	-	TGTGCCAGCACCAAAAGCGGGGACCTCTACAATGAGCAGTTCTTC	CASTKSGDLYNEQFF
TRBD1	TRBV19	TRBJ2-3	-	TGTGCCAGTAGTCATCCGGGACAGGGGGCTAGAGATACGCAGTATTTT	CASSHPGQGARDTQYF
-	TRBV5-1	TRBJ2-3	once	TGCGCCAGCAGCTCGGACTCGCCCAGGGATACGCAGTATTTT	CASSSDSPRDTQYF
-	TRBV11-2	TRBJ1-6	-	TGTGCCAGCAGCTTAGGTGGAGGGCTCCGGTTAATAGATTCACCCCTCCACTTT	CASSLGGGLRLIDSPLHF
-	TRBV27	TRBJ1-5	few	TGTGCCAGCAGTTTTCATGGCAATCAGCCCCAGCATTTT	CASSFHGNQPQHF